A single sample gave rise to the 15 T cell receptor beta chains below, sequenced in a study of technical replicates of blood from a few donors. Sequencing used immunoSEQ multiplex PCR; TCRdb keeps in-frame clones, though not all of them. The profile covers over 80,000 clones, with about 96% appearing a single time and under 0.45% taken by the ten largest. The sequenced sample consisted of T cells isolated from PBMCs. The receptors stem from a human donor in good health.

Concerning this clone itself: Other DNA sequences in this specimen translate into the identical CDR3. This sequence joins TRBV19 and TRBJ2-2; D remains unclear. From germline, CDR1 is LNHDA and CDR2 SQIVND (reference sequence). CDR3 length: 13 residues. The germline V and J ends were trimmed by 4 bases and 5 bases, with 8 bases remaining between them. CDR3 sequence reads: CASSTPLTGELFF. CDR3 nucleotide sequence: TGTGCCAGTAGTACCCCTTTAACCGGGGAGCTGTTTTTT. Supplemented by reference TRBV19 and TRBJ2-2, the full variable domain reads DGGITQSPKYLFRKEGQNVTLSCEQNLNHDAMYWYRQDPGQGLRLIYYSQIVNDFQKGDIAEGYSVSREKKESFPLTVTSAQKNPTAFYLCASSTPLTGELFFGEGSRLTVL.

This chain uses TRBV28 with TRBJ2-2; 8 bases are a match to TRBD2. Trimming cost V 10 bases and J 4 bases; bases outside gene matches: 11. The germline CDR1 and CDR2 sequences are MDHEN and SYDVKM. The CDR3 is 15 residues long. The CDR3 is CAIASYSGTTGELFF. The CDR3 coding sequence is TGTGCCATAGCCTCCTATAGCGGGACCACCGGGGAGCTGTTTTTT.

The rearrangement uses TRBV7-3 and TRBJ1-1; D is possibly TRBD1 (6 bases). Trimming took off 6 bases at V and 8 bases at J, with 22 bases between the two ends. Germline CDR1 reads SGHTA; CDR2 reads FQGTGA. This CDR3 region has 15 residues. This chain's CDR3 is CASSPVVAGEKEAFF. The CDR3, as DNA: TGTGCCAGCAGTCCCGTAGTGGCAGGGGAAAAAGAAGCTTTCTTT.

The chain couples TRBV19 to TRBJ1-3, with 8 bases lining up with TRBD1. The CDR3 covers 16 residues. Trimming cost V 5 bases and J 4 bases; bases outside gene matches: 10. The germline CDR1 and CDR2 sequences are LNHDA and SQIVND (reference sequence). The CDR3 sequence is CASSRTGSSSGNTIYF. The CDR3 DNA reads as TGTGCCAGTAGTCGGACAGGGTCTTCGTCCGGAAACACCATATATTTT.

This chain uses TRBV11-3 with TRBJ1-4; 8 bases are shared with TRBD1. The CDR3 loop spans 15 amino acids. Germline CDR1 reads SGHNT; CDR2 reads YENEEA. V shed 4 bases, J shed 4 bases, and the junction held 5 bases outside the gene matches. CDR3 in amino acids: CASSSRQGFNEKLFF. CDR3 bases: TGTGCCAGCAGCTCGCGACAGGGGTTTAATGAAAAACTGTTTTTT.

This chain joins TRBV19 and TRBJ1-1, with D perhaps TRBD1 (6 bases). CDR1 LNHDA and CDR2 SQIVND come from the germline V gene (reference sequence). The ends were cut back, 5 bases at V and 1 base at J, with 17 bases in the middle. The CDR3 totals 16 residues. In DNA form, the CDR3 reads TGTGCCAGTAGTTCACATTCGGGGACACCGAACACTGAAGCTTTCTTT. It codes for CASSSHSGTPNTEAFF.

This clone was recorded once. The chain links TRBV15 to TRBJ2-7; a possible D gene is TRBD1 (5 bases). With 0 bases removed from V and 3 bases from J, the gap between germline ends came to 12 bases. Germline CDR1 and CDR2: LNHNV and YYDKDF (reference sequence). The CDR3 totals 15 residues. The CDR3 region is CATSREAGINYEQYF. The CDR3 DNA reads TGTGCCACCAGCAGAGAGGCAGGGATAAACTACGAGCAGTACTTC.

The chain joins TRBV7-3 to TRBJ2-1; no clear D. Germline lookup yields CDR1 SGHTA and CDR2 FQGTGA. There are 14 residues in the CDR3. V shed 2 bases and J shed 6 bases, with 11 bases lying between them. CDR3 nucleotides: TGTGCCAGCAGCTTATCACAGCTTAGCAATGAGCAGTTCTTC. Encoded protein: CASSLSQLSNEQFF.

The chain couples TRBV10-3 to TRBJ2-7, with TRBD1 as a possible D gene (5 bases). V gave up 3 bases and J gave up 0 bases, with 12 bases separating them. This CDR3 is built from 15 residues. Germline V lookup: CDR1 ENHRY, CDR2 SYGVKD. The CDR3: CAISDISRDSYEQYF. The CDR3 coding sequence is TGTGCCATCAGTGATATAAGCAGGGACTCCTACGAGCAGTACTTC.

The chain uses TRBV6-5 and TRBJ2-7; D is ambiguous. CDR1 is MNHEY, CDR2 SVGAGI, per germline. V was trimmed by 0 bases and J by 0 bases, leaving 12 bases between them. The CDR3 spans 16 residues. The CDR3 DNA reads as TGTGCCAGCAGTTACTCAGCCCTCGCGAGCTCCTACGAGCAGTACTTC. Protein: CASSYSALASSYEQYF.

This clone showed up just a few times. The rearrangement joins TRBV18 to TRBJ2-7; the D gene is possibly TRBD1 (6 bases). The V and J ends lost 0 bases and 5 bases respectively, with 14 bases between them. This CDR3 has 15 amino acids. Germline V gene lookup returns CDR1 KGHSH and CDR2 LQKENI. In nucleotides, the CDR3 is TGTGCCAGCTCACCACCGGTGGTCAGGGGACACGAGCAGTACTTC. Translation gives CASSPPVVRGHEQYF.

The chain employs TRBV9 and TRBJ1-2, with a weak D call TRBD1 (5 bases). The CDR3 has 13 amino acids. Looked up from germline, CDR1 is SGDLS and CDR2 is YYNGEE. Trimming stripped 1 base from V and 8 bases from J, with 12 bases between. CDR3 bases: TGTGCCAGCAGCGTACAGGACACAGAAGGCTACACCTTC. Protein: CASSVQDTEGYTF.

This clone has only one observation. The chain carries TRBV15 and TRBJ2-7; D not resolved. The germline V and J ends were trimmed by 0 bases and 7 bases, with 10 bases remaining between them. The CDR3 totals 13 residues. The V gene's germline CDR1 is LNHNV and CDR2 YYDKDF (reference sequence). CDR3 DNA: TGTGCCACCAGCAGAGAATCAGGCCGGGAGCAGTACTTC. This codes for CATSRESGREQYF.

The J gene is TRBJ2-1, the V gene TRBV29-1; TRBD2 might be the D (5 bases). The length of the CDR3 is 13 residues. Germline-derived CDR1 and CDR2 are SQVTM and ANQGSEA. Deletions cut 7 bases from V and 1 base from J, with 11 bases between. The CDR3 reads CSAKLGSYNEQFF. DNA for the CDR3: TGCAGCGCCAAACTAGGATCCTACAATGAGCAGTTCTTC.

The chain is built from TRBV25-1 and TRBJ2-3, with 12 bases matching TRBD2. CDR3 length: 15 amino acids. The germline V gene has CDR1 MGHDK and CDR2 SYGVNS. The junction had 8 bases not matched to a gene; V was cut back by 8 bases and J by 5 bases. The CDR3 region is CASGLLAGGLDTQYF. In DNA form, the CDR3 reads TGTGCCAGCGGGCTACTAGCGGGAGGTCTAGATACGCAGTATTTT.